This TCR beta chain was identified in a study of molecular identifiers for immune sequencing clone quantification. This clonotype was seen only a few times. Its antigen is undetermined. TCRdb recomputed calls from the PCR reads with MiXCR, one row per CDR3 protein. The repertoire holds about half a million distinct CDR3 sequences, approximately 25% seen once, with around 0.79% in the top ten. CDR3 size: 16 residues. Naive CD8 sequencing libraries were generated from 20,000 to 1,000,000 sorted cells, with 10%, 30% or 50% RNA as input. Sorting recovered naive CD8 T cells on a CD8+CD4-CCR7+CD45RA+ profile. Study-wide points: Whereas naive cells kept under 1% of molecules in clones above 20 RNA copies, such clones held over 98% in effectors. Identical TCR molecules can share a barcode, and this sharing could underestimate highly expanded clone sizes.

Sequencing input: naive CD8+ T cells from blood, with Jurkat cell RNA spiked in. The subset: FACS-sorted CD8+CD4-CCR7+CD45RA+ naive T cells. This sequence joins TRBV3-2 and TRBJ2-7; the table calls TRBD2, which could not be checked here. TRBV3-2 is given as a pseudogene. This TCR was sampled from a human donor in good health. Some libraries in this study had Jurkat cell RNA spiked in. The CDR3 loop reads CASSHKSSGRSYEQYF. CDR3 DNA sequence: TGTGCCAGCAGCCATAAATCTAGCGGACGGTCCTACGAGCAGTACTTC.